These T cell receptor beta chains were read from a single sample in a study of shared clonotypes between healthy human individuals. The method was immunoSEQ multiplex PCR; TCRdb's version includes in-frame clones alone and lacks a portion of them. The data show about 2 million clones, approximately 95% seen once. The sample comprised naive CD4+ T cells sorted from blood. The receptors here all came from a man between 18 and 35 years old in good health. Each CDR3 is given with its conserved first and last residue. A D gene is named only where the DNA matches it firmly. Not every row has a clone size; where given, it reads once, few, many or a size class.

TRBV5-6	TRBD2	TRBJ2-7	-	CASSLASGDGCYF	TGTGCCAGCAGCTTGGCTAGCGGGGACGGATGTTACTTC
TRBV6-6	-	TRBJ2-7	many	CASSYSSYSYEQYF	TGTGCCAGCAGTTACTCGAGTTATTCCTACGAGCAGTACTTC
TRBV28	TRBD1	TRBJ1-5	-	CASSPGQGHQPQHF	TGTGCCAGCAGTCCGGGACAGGGGCATCAGCCCCAGCATTTT
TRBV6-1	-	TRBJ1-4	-	CASSGSRLNEKLFF	TGTGCCAGCAGTGGATCTAGGCTGAATGAAAAACTGTTTTTT
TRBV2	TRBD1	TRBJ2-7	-	CASRGTGLGEQYF	TGTGCCAGCAGGGGGACAGGGTTGGGCGAGCAGTACTTC
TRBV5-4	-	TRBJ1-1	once	CASSLALGDTEAFF	TGTGCCAGCAGCTTGGCCCTAGGGGACACTGAAGCTTTCTTT
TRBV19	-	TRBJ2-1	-	CASIPHQGNEQFF	TGTGCCAGTATCCCCCACCAGGGCAATGAGCAGTTCTTC
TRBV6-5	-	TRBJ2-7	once	CASSTTGGSYEQYF	TGTGCCAGCAGTACCACCGGGGGTTCCTACGAGCAGTACTTC
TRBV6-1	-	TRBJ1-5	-	CASSEASTNQPQHF	TGTGCCAGCAGTGAAGCCAGCACAAATCAGCCCCAGCATTTT
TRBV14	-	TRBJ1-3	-	CASSVEQGAGNTIYF	TGTGCCAGCAGTGTGGAACAGGGTGCCGGAAACACCATATATTTT
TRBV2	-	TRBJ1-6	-	CASSEPPGSYNSPLHF	TGTGCCAGCAGTGAACCCCCAGGTTCCTATAATTCACCCCTCCACTTT
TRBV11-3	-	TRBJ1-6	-	CASSLGASVDSPLHF	TGTGCCAGCAGCTTAGGGGCCTCGGTCGATTCACCCCTCCACTTT
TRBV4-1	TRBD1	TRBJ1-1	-	CASSQDRANTEAFF	TGCGCCAGCAGCCAGGACAGGGCGAACACTGAAGCTTTCTTT
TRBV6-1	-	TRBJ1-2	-	CASSEEARRGNGYTF	TGTGCCAGCAGTGAAGAAGCTAGGAGGGGGAATGGCTACACCTTC
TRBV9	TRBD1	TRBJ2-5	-	CASSATGTGTETQYF	TGTGCCAGCAGCGCCACCGGGACAGGGACAGAGACCCAGTACTTC
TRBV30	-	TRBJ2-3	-	CAWSRWGNTDTQYF	TGTGCCTGGAGTCGGTGGGGGAACACAGATACGCAGTATTTT
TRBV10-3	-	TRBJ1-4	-	CASGVLGEKLFF	TGTGCCTCCGGGGTTTTGGGTGAAAAACTGTTTTTT
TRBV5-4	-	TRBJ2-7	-	CASSPAPSPYEQYF	TGTGCCAGCAGCCCCGCTCCTAGCCCCTACGAGCAGTACTTC
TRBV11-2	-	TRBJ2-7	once	CASSLRGDRTYEQYF	TGTGCCAGCAGCTTAAGGGGGGACAGAACCTACGAGCAGTACTTC
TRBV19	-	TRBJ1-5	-	CASSNIVGPQHF	TGTGCCAGTAGTAACATCGTGGGGCCCCAGCATTTT
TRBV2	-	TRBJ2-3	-	CASSEVAGHTQYF	TGTGCCAGCAGTGAGGTTGCGGGGCATACGCAGTATTTT
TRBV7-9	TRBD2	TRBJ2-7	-	CASSFSGGPYEQYF	TGTGCCAGCAGCTTCAGCGGGGGACCCTACGAGCAGTACTTC
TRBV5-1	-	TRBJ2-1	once	CASSLSGSAGYNEQFF	TGCGCCAGCAGCTTGTCCGGGTCGGCAGGCTACAATGAGCAGTTCTTC
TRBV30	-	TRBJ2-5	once	CAYYGETQYF	TGTGCCTATTATGGAGAGACCCAGTACTTC
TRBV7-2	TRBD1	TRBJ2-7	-	CASSRETGHHEQYF	TGTGCCAGCAGCAGGGAGACAGGGCATCACGAGCAGTACTTC
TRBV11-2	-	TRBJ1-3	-	CASSQTEGGGNTIYF	TGTGCCAGCAGCCAAACAGAGGGGGGAGGAAACACCATATATTTT
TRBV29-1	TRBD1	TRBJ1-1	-	CSVRQGVTEAFF	TGCAGCGTTAGACAGGGTGTGACTGAAGCTTTCTTT
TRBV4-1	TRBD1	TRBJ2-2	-	CASSHSGTGVNGELFF	TGCGCCAGCAGCCACTCCGGGACAGGGGTGAACGGGGAGCTGTTTTTT
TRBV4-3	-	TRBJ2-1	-	CASSQEDGRNEQFF	TGCGCCAGCAGCCAAGAAGACGGCCGGAATGAGCAGTTCTTC
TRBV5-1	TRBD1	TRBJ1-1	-	CASSSGQGVSEAFF	TGCGCCAGCAGCTCGGGACAGGGAGTCTCTGAAGCTTTCTTT
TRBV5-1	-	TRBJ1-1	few	CASSFDRNTEAFF	TGCGCCAGCAGCTTTGACAGGAACACTGAAGCTTTCTTT
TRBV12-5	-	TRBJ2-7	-	CASGLAYEQYF	TGTGCTAGTGGTTTGGCCTACGAGCAGTACTTC
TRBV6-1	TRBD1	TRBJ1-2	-	CASSLGQGFSGGYTF	TGTGCCAGCAGTTTAGGACAGGGCTTTTCGGGAGGCTACACCTTC
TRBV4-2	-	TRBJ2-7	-	CASSHEAYEQYF	TGTGCCAGCAGCCATGAAGCCTACGAGCAGTACTTC
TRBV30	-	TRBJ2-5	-	CAWGGLQETQYF	TGTGCCTGGGGCGGACTCCAAGAGACCCAGTACTTC
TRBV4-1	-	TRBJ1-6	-	CASSQEQSPPLHF	TGCGCCAGCAGCCAAGAACAGTCGCCACCCCTCCACTTT
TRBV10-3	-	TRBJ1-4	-	CAISAQGSGEKLFF	TGTGCCATCAGCGCGCAGGGATCGGGTGAAAAACTGTTTTTT
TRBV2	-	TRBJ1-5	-	CASSEDGFNQPQHF	TGTGCCAGCAGTGAAGACGGGTTCAATCAGCCCCAGCATTTT
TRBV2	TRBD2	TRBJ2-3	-	CASSEAGGRTDTQYF	TGTGCCAGCAGCGAAGCGGGGGGGCGCACAGATACGCAGTATTTT
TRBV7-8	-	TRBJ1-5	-	CASSLVAQGQMNQPQHF	TGTGCCAGCAGCTTAGTCGCACAGGGACAAATGAATCAGCCCCAGCATTTT
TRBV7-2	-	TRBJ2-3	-	CASSLTTFFTDTQYF	TGTGCCAGCAGCTTAACTACGTTTTTCACAGATACGCAGTATTTT
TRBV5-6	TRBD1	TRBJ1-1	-	CASSFMDRGTEAFF	TGTGCCAGCAGTTTCATGGACAGGGGTACTGAAGCTTTCTTT
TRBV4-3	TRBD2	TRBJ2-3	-	CASSQDGIRGLAGVIDTQYF	TGCGCCAGCAGCCAAGACGGGATCAGGGGGTTAGCGGGAGTTATAGATACGCAGTATTTT
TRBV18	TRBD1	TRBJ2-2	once	CASSLLSGTGNPGELFF	TGTGCCAGCTCACTCCTGAGCGGGACAGGGAACCCCGGGGAGCTGTTTTTT
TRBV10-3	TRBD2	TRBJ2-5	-	CAISRLAGEETQYF	TGTGCCATCAGCCGACTAGCGGGGGAAGAGACCCAGTACTTC
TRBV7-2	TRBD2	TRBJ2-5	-	CASSPRGVTQYF	TGTGCCAGCAGCCCTCGGGGGGTTACCCAGTACTTC
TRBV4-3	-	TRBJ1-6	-	CASSQDRRNSPLHF	TGCGCCAGCAGCCAAGATAGACGGAATTCACCCCTCCACTTT
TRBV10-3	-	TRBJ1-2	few	CAISRDANYGYTF	TGTGCCATCAGCCGGGACGCTAACTATGGCTACACCTTC
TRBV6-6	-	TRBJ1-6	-	CASRQLSSYNSPLHF	TGTGCCAGCAGGCAACTTAGCTCCTATAATTCACCCCTCCACTTT
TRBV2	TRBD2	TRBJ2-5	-	CASRLAGGVKETQYF	TGTGCCAGCAGGTTGGCGGGGGGCGTTAAAGAGACCCAGTACTTC
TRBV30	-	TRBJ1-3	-	CAWSVPRPSGNTIYF	TGTGCCTGGAGTGTACCACGGCCTTCTGGAAACACCATATATTTT
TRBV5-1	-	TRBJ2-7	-	CASSTGQNYEQYF	TGCGCCAGCAGCACAGGACAGAACTACGAGCAGTACTTC
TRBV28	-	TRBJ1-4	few	CASSLLGKLFF	TGTGCCAGCAGTTTACTCGGAAAACTGTTTTTT
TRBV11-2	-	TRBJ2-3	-	CASSPLWRLTDTQYF	TGTGCCAGCAGCCCGCTCTGGCGACTCACAGATACGCAGTATTTT